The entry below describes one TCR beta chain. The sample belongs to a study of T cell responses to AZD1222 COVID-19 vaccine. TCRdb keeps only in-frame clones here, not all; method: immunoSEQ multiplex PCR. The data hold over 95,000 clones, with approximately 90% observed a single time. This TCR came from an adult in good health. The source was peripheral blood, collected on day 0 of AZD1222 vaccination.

The CDR3 bases are TGTGCCAGCAGTCCCTCCGACAGGTCTGGAAACACCATATATTTT. Translated: CASSPSDRSGNTIYF. V is TRBV3-1 (or the pseudogene TRBV3-2) and J is TRBJ1-3, with D possibly TRBD1 on 6 matching bases. V lost 6 bases to trimming and J lost 1 base, with 13 bases between them. There are 15 residues in the CDR3. Germline values: CDR1 LGHDT, CDR2 YNNKEL (reference sequence).